The clone carrying this T cell receptor beta chain was recorded many times. Its antigen is not identified. The entry originates in a study of breast tumors, draining lymph nodes, adjacent tissues. Study-wide points: Tumor TCR diversity was below lymph nodes but above nontumor tissue. That most tumor T cells come from lymph nodes remained unproven. Luminal-like breast cancer showed significantly greater tumor-nontumor repertoire similarity than basal-like breast cancer did. Data fit most tumor T cells coming from lymph node, expanding in tumor.

The lymph nodes were axillary draining lymph nodes from breast cancer patients. TCRdb analysed the multiplex PCR reads with MiXCR anew, one entry per CDR3 protein. The sample has some 230,000 distinct CDR3 sequences, around 34% seen once. This sequence was found in a female donor with breast cancer. Some clones in this sample may be carry-over from other donors' samples. The specimen was axillary lymph node tissue.

CDR3 in DNA: TGCGCCAGCAGCCAAGATAAGCGGGGGGCCCCAACTAGCACAGATACGCAGTATTTT. Protein: CASSQDKRGAPTSTDTQYF. This chain connects TRBV4-1 to TRBJ2-3, with 9 nucleotides matching TRBD2. Germline CDR1 reads MGHRA; CDR2 reads YSYEKL. CDR3 size: 19 residues. J lost 0 bases, V lost 0 bases, and 10 bases had no gene match.